Given below is one T cell receptor (beta chain) in context. Antigen specificity is unknown. There were no patients who had received any treatment before thyroid surgery. In the original analysis: CDR3 differences across clinicopathological groups were used to build a distant-metastasis classifier for papillary thyroid cancer. TCRdb reassembled clones from the PCR reads with MiXCR. The V and J calls follow TCRdb's processing rather than the paper's. The sample records 17,000 or so clones, 20% to 30% being singletons. These data originate in a study of metastatic and nonmetastatic thyroid tumors. Study information: Malignant and benign thyroid patients had repertoires compared in peripheral blood and tumor or nodule tissue. General observations from the study: Within blood and tumor, benign nodules reportedly had significantly lower TCR beta diversity than malignant thyroid tumors did.

Germline V gives CDR1 SGHAT, CDR2 FQNNGV. The CDR3 is 15 amino acids. V gave up 3 bases and J gave up 6 bases; unmatched junction bases: 9. Sequencing was performed on blood. This receptor was obtained from a male donor with papillary thyroid cancer or a benign thyroid nodule (not recorded which). Some clones in this sample may be carry-over from other donors' samples. The chain joins TRBV11-2 to TRBJ2-3, with TRBD2 matching 7 bases. DNA for the CDR3: TGTGCCAGCAGCTTGATAAGCGGGGTGTACGATACGCAGTATTTT. As protein: CASSLISGVYDTQYF.